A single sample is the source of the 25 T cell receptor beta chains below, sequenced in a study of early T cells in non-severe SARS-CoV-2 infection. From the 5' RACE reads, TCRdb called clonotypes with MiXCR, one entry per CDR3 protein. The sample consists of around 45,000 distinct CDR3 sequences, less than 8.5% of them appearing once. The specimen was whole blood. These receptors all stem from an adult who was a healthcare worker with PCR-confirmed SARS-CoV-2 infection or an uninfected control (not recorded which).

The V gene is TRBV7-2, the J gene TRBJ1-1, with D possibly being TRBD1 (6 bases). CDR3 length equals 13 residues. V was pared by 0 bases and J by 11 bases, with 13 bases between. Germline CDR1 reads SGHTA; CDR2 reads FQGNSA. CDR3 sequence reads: CASSLALGANAFF. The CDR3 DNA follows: TGTGCCAGCAGCTTAGCGTTGGGGGCCAACGCTTTCTTT. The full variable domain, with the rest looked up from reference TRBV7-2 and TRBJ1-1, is GAGVSQSPSNKVTEKGKDVELRCDPISGHTALYWYRQSLGQGLEFLIYFQGNSAPDKSGLPSDRFSAERTGGSVSTLTIQRTQQEDSAVYLCASSLALGANAFFGQGTRLTVV.

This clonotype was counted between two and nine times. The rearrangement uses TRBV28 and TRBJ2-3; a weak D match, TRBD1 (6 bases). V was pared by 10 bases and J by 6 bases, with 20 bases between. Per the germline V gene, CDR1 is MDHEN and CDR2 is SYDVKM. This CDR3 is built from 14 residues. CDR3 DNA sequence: TGTGCCATCGCGTCAGGGGAATTTAGGGATACGCAGTATTTT. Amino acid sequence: CAIASGEFRDTQYF.

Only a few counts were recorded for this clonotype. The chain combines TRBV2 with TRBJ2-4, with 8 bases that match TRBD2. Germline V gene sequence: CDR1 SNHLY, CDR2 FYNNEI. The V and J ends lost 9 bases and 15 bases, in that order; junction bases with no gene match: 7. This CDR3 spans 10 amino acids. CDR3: CASTREGLYF. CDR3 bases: TGTGCCAGTACCCGGGAGGGGTTGTACTTC.

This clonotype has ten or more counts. CDR3 loop: CASSHLYSSYEQYF. The CDR3, as DNA: TGTGCCAGCAGCCACCTTTATAGCTCCTACGAGCAGTACTTC. J is TRBJ2-7 and V is TRBV11-2, with D unclear. CDR1 is SGHAT, CDR2 FQNNGV, per germline. V was cut by 5 bases and J by 0 bases, with 11 bases left in between. The CDR3 has 14 amino acids.

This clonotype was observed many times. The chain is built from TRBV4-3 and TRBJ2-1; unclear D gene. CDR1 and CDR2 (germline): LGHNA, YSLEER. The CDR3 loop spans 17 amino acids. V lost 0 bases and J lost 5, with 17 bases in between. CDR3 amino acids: CASSQDRLNLPNNEQFF. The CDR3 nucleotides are TGCGCCAGCAGCCAAGATCGACTCAACCTCCCCAACAATGAGCAGTTCTTC.

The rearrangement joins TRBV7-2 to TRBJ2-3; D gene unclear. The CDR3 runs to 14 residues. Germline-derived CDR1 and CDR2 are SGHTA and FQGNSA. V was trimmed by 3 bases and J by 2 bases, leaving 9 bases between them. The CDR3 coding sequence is TGTGCCAGCAGCTTCTCTCCAGACACAGATACGCAGTATTTT. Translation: CASSFSPDTDTQYF.

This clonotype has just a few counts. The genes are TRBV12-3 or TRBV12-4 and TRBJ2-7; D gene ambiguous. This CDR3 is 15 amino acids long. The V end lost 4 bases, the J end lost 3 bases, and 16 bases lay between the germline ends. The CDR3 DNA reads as TGTGCCAGCAGTTCGATAGATCACAGAGACTACGAGCAGTACTTC. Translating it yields CASSSIDHRDYEQYF.

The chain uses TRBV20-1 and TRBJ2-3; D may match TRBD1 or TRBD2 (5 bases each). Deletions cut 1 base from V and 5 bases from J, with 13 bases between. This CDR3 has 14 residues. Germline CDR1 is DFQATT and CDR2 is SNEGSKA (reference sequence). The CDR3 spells CSARGWGIRDTQYF. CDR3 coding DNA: TGCAGTGCTAGAGGCTGGGGGATTCGAGATACGCAGTATTTT.

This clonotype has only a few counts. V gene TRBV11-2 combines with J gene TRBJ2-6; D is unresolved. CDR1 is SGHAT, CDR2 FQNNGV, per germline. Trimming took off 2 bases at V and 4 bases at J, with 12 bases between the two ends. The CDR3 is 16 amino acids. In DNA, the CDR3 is TGTGCCAGCAGCTTACGAAATCGGCCCGGGGCCAACGTCCTGACTTTC. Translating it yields CASSLRNRPGANVLTF.

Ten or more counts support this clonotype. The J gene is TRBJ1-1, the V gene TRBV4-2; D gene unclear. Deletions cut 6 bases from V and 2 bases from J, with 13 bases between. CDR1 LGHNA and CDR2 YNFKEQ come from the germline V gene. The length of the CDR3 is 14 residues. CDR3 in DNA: TGTGCCAGCAGTCGAAACCGGGGAAACACTGAAGCTTTCTTT. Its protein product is CASSRNRGNTEAFF.

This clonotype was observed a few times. Here the CDR3 reads CASSFFQGADTQYF. CDR3 nucleotide sequence: TGTGCCAGCAGCTTTTTTCAAGGGGCAGATACGCAGTATTTT. The chain uses TRBV5-4 and TRBJ2-3; D perhaps matches TRBD1 (5 bases). This CDR3 spans 14 amino acids. Germline V CDR1 and CDR2: SGHNT, YYREEE (reference sequence). Trimming stripped 2 bases from V and 4 bases from J, with 11 bases between. The variable domain in full, completed from reference TRBV5-4 and TRBJ2-3, reads ETGVTQSPTHLIKTRGQQVTLRCSSQSGHNTVSWYQQALGQGPQFIFQYYREEENGRGNFPPRFSGLQFPNYSSELNVNALELDDSALYLCASSFFQGADTQYFGPGTRLTVL.

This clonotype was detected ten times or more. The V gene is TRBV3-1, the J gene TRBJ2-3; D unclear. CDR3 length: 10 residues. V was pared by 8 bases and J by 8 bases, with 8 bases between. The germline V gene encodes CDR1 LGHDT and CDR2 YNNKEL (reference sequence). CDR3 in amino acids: CASGKGTQYF. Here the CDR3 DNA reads TGTGCCAGCGGGAAGGGTACGCAGTATTTT.

In DNA, the CDR3 is TGTGCCAGCAGCTCCCTAGCGGGGGTTGGTGAGCAGTACTTC. This gives the protein CASSSLAGVGEQYF. The chain has TRBV7-2 and TRBJ2-7, with TRBD2 identical over 10 bases. The CDR3 length is 14 residues. Germline V gene data show CDR1 as SGHTA and CDR2 as FQGNSA. The junction had 7 bases not matched to a gene; V was cut back by 4 bases and J by 7 bases.

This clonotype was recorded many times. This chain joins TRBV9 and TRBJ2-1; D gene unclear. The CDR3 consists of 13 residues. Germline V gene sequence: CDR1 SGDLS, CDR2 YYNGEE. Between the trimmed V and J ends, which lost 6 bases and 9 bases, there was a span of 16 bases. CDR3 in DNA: TGTGCCAGCAACAGCCTAGTATCGGGTGAGCAGTTCTTC. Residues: CASNSLVSGEQFF.

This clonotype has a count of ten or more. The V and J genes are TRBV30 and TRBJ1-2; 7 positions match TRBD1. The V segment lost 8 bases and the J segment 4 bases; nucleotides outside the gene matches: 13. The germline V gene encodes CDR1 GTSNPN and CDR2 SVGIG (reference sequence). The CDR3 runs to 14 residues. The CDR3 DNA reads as TGTGCCCACCTAGGGGACAGTTTGAGCTATGGCTACACCTTC. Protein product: CAHLGDSLSYGYTF.

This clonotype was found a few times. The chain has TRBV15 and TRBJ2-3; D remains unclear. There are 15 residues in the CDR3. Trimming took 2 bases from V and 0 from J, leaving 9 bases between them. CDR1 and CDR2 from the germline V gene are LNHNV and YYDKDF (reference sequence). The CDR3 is CATSRQISSTDTQYF. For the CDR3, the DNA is TGTGCCACCAGCAGACAGATTTCTAGCACAGATACGCAGTATTTT.

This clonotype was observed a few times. CDR3 in DNA: TGCGCCAGCAGCCAAGATGGGGCGAATAGCAATCAGCCCCAGCATTTT. Its protein product is CASSQDGANSNQPQHF. The rearrangement uses TRBV4-3 and TRBJ1-5; possible D gene TRBD1, 5 bases. This CDR3 comprises 16 residues. Germline CDR1 LGHNA, CDR2 YSLEER. Trimming cost V 0 bases and J 0 bases, with 9 bases left between them.

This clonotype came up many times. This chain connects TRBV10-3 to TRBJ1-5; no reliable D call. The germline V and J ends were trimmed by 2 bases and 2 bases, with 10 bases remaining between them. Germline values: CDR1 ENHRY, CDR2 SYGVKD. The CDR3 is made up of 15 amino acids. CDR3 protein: CAISEEESGNQPQHF. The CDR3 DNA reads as TGTGCCATCAGTGAGGAGGAATCGGGCAATCAGCCCCAGCATTTT.

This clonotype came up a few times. The CDR3 region is CASRGQVYQPQHF. DNA for the CDR3: TGTGCCAGTAGGGGACAGGTCTATCAGCCCCAGCATTTT. The V and J genes are TRBV12-3 or TRBV12-4 and TRBJ1-5; 8 bases fit TRBD1. The CDR3 is made up of 13 amino acids. V trimming: 9 bases; J trimming: 5 bases; junction bases outside the gene matches: 6.

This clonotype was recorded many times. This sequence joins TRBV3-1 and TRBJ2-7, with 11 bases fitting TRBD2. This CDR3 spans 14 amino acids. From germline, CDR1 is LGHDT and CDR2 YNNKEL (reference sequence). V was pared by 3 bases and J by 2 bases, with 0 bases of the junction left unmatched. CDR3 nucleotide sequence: TGTGCCAGCAGCCAGGGACTAGCGGCCTACGAGCAGTACTTC. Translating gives CASSQGLAAYEQYF.

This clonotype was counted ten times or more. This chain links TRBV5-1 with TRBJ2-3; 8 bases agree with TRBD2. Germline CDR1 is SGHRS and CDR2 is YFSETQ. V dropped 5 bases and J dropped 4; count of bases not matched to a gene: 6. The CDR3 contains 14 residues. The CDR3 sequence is CASRVGGAPDTQYF. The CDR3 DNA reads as TGCGCCAGCAGAGTCGGGGGGGCCCCAGATACGCAGTATTTT.

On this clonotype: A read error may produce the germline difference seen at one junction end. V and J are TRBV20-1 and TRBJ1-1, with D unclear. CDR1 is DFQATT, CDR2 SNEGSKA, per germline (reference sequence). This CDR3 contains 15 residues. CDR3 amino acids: CSDRDFLNKNTEAFF. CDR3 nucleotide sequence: TGCAGTGATAGAGATTTTCTGAACAAGAACACTGAAGCTTTCTTT.

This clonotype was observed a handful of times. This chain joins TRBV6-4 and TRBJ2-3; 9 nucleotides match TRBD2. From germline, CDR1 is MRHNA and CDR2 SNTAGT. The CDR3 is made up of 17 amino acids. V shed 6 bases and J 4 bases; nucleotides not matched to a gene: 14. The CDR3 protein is CASRRGLRGGIPDTQYF. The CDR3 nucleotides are TGTGCCAGCAGGAGGGGATTGCGGGGGGGCATCCCAGATACGCAGTATTTT.

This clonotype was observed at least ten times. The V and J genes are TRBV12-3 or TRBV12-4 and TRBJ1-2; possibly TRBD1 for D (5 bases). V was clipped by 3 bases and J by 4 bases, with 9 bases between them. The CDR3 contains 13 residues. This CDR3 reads CASSFRGFYGYTF. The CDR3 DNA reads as TGTGCCAGCAGTTTTCGGGGGTTCTATGGCTACACCTTC.

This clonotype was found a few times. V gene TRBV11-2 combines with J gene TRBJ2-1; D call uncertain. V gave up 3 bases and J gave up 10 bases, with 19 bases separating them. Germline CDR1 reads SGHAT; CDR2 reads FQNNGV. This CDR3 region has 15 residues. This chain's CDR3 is CASSFTHGPAVEQFF. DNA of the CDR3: TGTGCCAGCAGCTTTACCCACGGGCCGGCCGTCGAGCAGTTCTTC.